These 29 T cell receptor beta chains originate from one sample sequenced in a study of Ad26.COV2.S vaccination and SARS-CoV-2 variants. Regarding treatment: roughly 19 received Ad26.COV2.S at low or high dose, single or two shots; a few received placebo; per-sample allocation not given. The samples were gathered on day 63 after the first injection of vaccine or placebo. Measured with immunoSEQ multiplex PCR; TCRdb has only the in-frame clones, and not every one. Of around 500,000 clones detected, nearly 90% appear once; the ten largest clones hold more than 1.5%. Sequencing used peripheral blood, obtained in a trial of Ad26.COV2.S vaccine versus placebo. Source of these receptors: a person between 18 and 65 years old who received the Ad26.COV2.S COVID-19 vaccine or a placebo.

This rearrangement joins TRBV5-4 to TRBJ1-3; 7 bases line up with TRBD1. The V and J ends lost 1 base and 0 bases, in that order; junction bases with no gene match: 4. Germline CDR1 is SGHNT and CDR2 is YYREEE (reference sequence). This CDR3 contains 16 residues. DNA for the CDR3: TGTGCCAGCAGCTTGAGGGGGCCCCTCTCTGGAAACACCATATATTTT. It yields the protein CASSLRGPLSGNTIYF.

The chain combines TRBV10-3 with TRBJ1-1; the D gene is possibly TRBD1 (6 bases). This CDR3 comprises 14 residues. Germline V gene sequence: CDR1 ENHRY, CDR2 SYGVKD. With 6 bases removed from V and 1 base from J, the gap between germline ends came to 12 bases. In DNA form, the CDR3 reads TGTGCCATCAGCCAACTGGACAGGAACACTGAAGCTTTCTTT. As protein: CAISQLDRNTEAFF.

The chain links TRBV24-1 to TRBJ2-7, with D possibly being TRBD1 (6 bases). Trimming left V 8 bases short and J 3 bases short, with 22 bases between. The germline V gene has CDR1 KGHDR and CDR2 SFDVKD. The CDR3 is made up of 16 amino acids. The CDR3 loop is CATTRRDTSNCYEQYF. CDR3 bases: TGTGCCACCACAAGACGGGACACCTCGAATTGCTACGAGCAGTACTTC.

The V call is TRBV9, the J call TRBJ2-3, with TRBD2 matching 8 bases. This CDR3 contains 15 residues. The junction had 6 bases not matched to a gene; V was cut back by 4 bases and J by 2 bases. Germline V gene sequence: CDR1 SGDLS, CDR2 YYNGEE. CDR3 residues: CASSTSGSHTDTQYF. In DNA, the CDR3 is TGTGCCAGCAGCACCAGCGGGAGTCACACAGATACGCAGTATTTT.

CDR3 loop: CASSPGLAGVSDEQYF. The CDR3 DNA reads as TGTGCCAGCAGCCCCGGACTAGCGGGAGTGTCGGACGAGCAGTACTTC. The J gene is TRBJ2-7, the V gene TRBV11-3, with 13 bases lining up with TRBD2. Germline CDR1 reads SGHNT; CDR2 reads YENEEA. The CDR3 runs 16 residues. The ends lost 5 bases at V and 5 bases at J; junction bases unmatched: 9.

The V call is TRBV28, the J call TRBJ2-1; 7 nucleotides line up with TRBD2. Germline V gives CDR1 MDHEN, CDR2 SYDVKM. This CDR3 contains 12 residues. V shed 10 bases, J shed 6 bases, and the junction held 6 bases outside the gene matches. DNA for the CDR3: TGTGCCACCGAGGCTAGCGGCAATGAGCAGTTCTTC. It is translated as CATEASGNEQFF.

This chain links TRBV6-5 with TRBJ1-2, with 10 bases that match TRBD1. Germline CDR1 and CDR2: MNHEY and SVGAGI. The J segment lost 7 bases and the V segment lost 6 bases, leaving 8 bases of the junction unmatched. This CDR3 spans 14 amino acids. CDR3 loop: CASRSGTGAFGYTF. In nucleotides, the CDR3 is TGTGCCAGCAGGAGCGGGACAGGGGCGTTTGGCTACACCTTC.

The CDR3 DNA reads as TGTGCCAGCAGTTTAAGACGTCTGGGACAGGGGGCGCCCGGGGAGCTGTTTTTT. Translation gives CASSLRRLGQGAPGELFF. This chain links TRBV28 with TRBJ2-2, with 12 bases aligning to TRBD1. Germline CDR1 and CDR2: MDHEN and SYDVKM. This CDR3 region has 18 residues. With 2 bases clipped from V and 6 bases from J, the junction kept 10 bases outside the gene matches.

The chain uses TRBV27 and TRBJ2-7, with 11 bases that match TRBD1. Germline loops: CDR1 MNHEY, CDR2 SMNVEV (reference sequence). The ends lost 6 bases at V and 7 bases at J; junction bases unmatched: 11. The CDR3 is 15 amino acids. This chain's CDR3 is CASSPKGTGGREQYF. The CDR3 coding sequence is TGTGCCAGCAGCCCCAAGGGGACAGGGGGACGAGAGCAGTACTTC.

The V gene is TRBV5-6, the J gene TRBJ1-4; TRBD1 might be the D (5 bases). V lost 4 bases, J lost 8 bases, and 18 bases lay in between. Germline loops: CDR1 SGHDT, CDR2 YYEEEE. CDR3 size: 15 residues. CDR3 region: CASSVTGTAGEKLFF. The CDR3 DNA follows: TGTGCCAGCAGCGTCACAGGAACCGCGGGCGAAAAACTGTTTTTT.

V usage is TRBV13 and J usage is TRBJ2-3; weak D call: TRBD2 (7 bases). The CDR3 is 14 residues long. Per germline, CDR1 PRHDT and CDR2 FYEKMQ (reference sequence). V gave up 7 bases and J gave up 2 bases, with 13 bases separating them. This CDR3 is CASMEGGLTDTQYF. The DNA for the CDR3 is TGTGCCAGCATGGAGGGGGGGCTCACAGATACGCAGTATTTT. The full variable domain, in which reference TRBV13 and TRBJ2-3 provide the parts outside the CDR3, is AAGVIQSPRHLIKEKRETATLKCYPIPRHDTVYWYQQGPGQDPQFLISFYEKMQSDKGSIPDRFSAQQFSDYHSELNMSSLELGDSALYFCASMEGGLTDTQYFGPGTRLTVL.

This chain uses TRBV19 with TRBJ1-5, with D possibly being TRBD1 (5 bases). Trimming took 7 bases from V and 1 from J, leaving 11 bases between them. The germline gives CDR1 LNHDA, CDR2 SQIVND (reference sequence). There are 14 residues in the CDR3. CDR3 sequence (DNA): TGTGCCAGTACCCCTTGGGGGAGCAATCAGCCCCAGCATTTT. Encoded protein: CASTPWGSNQPQHF.

This rearrangement joins TRBV11-2 to TRBJ2-7; D is undetermined. The V end lost 2 bases, the J end lost 6 bases, and 8 bases lay between the germline ends. Germline V gene data show CDR1 as SGHAT and CDR2 as FQNNGV. The CDR3 is 12 amino acids. This chain's CDR3 is CASSLRVVEQYF. The DNA of the CDR3 is TGTGCCAGCAGCTTAAGGGTGGTCGAGCAGTACTTC.

The chain links TRBV7-9 to TRBJ2-1, with 12 bases fitting TRBD2. The germline V gene encodes CDR1 SEHNR and CDR2 FQNEAQ (reference sequence). This CDR3 is built from 17 residues. V shed 4 bases, J shed 9 bases, and the junction held 13 bases outside the gene matches. The CDR3 protein is CASSYRLAGEYIGEQFF. As DNA, the CDR3 is TGTGCCAGCAGCTACCGACTAGCGGGAGAATATATAGGTGAGCAGTTCTTC.

The V call is TRBV7-2, the J call TRBJ2-3; no reliable D call. The CDR3 has 11 amino acids. V lost 7 bases, J lost 5 bases, and 7 bases lay in between. Germline V lookup: CDR1 SGHTA, CDR2 FQGNSA. CDR3 amino acids: CASIRRDTQYF. DNA for the CDR3: TGTGCCAGCATCCGGAGAGATACGCAGTATTTT.

The rearrangement uses TRBV7-9 and TRBJ2-2, with D unclear. V was shortened by 1 base and J by 5 bases, with 8 bases between the two germline ends. In germline, CDR1 is SEHNR, CDR2 FQNEAQ (reference sequence). The CDR3 sequence is 14 residues long. The CDR3 DNA reads TGTGCCAGCAGCTTAGGGGTGGCTACCGGGGAGCTGTTTTTT. This codes for CASSLGVATGELFF.

The rearrangement joins TRBV19 to TRBJ2-1; D uncertain. This CDR3 region has 16 residues. Trimming left V 1 base short and J 5 bases short, with 15 bases between. Germline CDR1 LNHDA, CDR2 SQIVND (reference sequence). CDR3 nucleotides: TGTGCCAGTAGTATAGGGCCAGGATTGTATAACAATGAGCAGTTCTTC. Encoded protein: CASSIGPGLYNNEQFF. The whole variable domain, remainder taken from reference TRBV19 and TRBJ2-1, is DGGITQSPKYLFRKEGQNVTLSCEQNLNHDAMYWYRQDPGQGLRLIYYSQIVNDFQKGDIAEGYSVSREKKESFPLTVTSAQKNPTAFYLCASSIGPGLYNNEQFFGPGTRLTVL.

This clone came up once. The gene calls are TRBV30 and TRBJ1-6; 9 positions match TRBD1. This CDR3 is built from 14 residues. The trim removed 0 bases at V and 8 bases at J, leaving 2 bases unmatched. From germline, CDR1 is GTSNPN and CDR2 SVGIG (reference sequence). Written as DNA, the CDR3 is TGTGCCTGGAGTGTAGGGACAGGGTATTCACCCCTCCACTTT. Translating gives CAWSVGTGYSPLHF.

The chain joins TRBV29-1 to TRBJ2-4, with 8 bases matching TRBD2. The length of the CDR3 is 14 residues. The J segment lost 2 bases and the V segment lost 3 bases, leaving 3 bases of the junction unmatched. Germline assignment: CDR1 SQVTM and CDR2 ANQGSEA. The CDR3 region is CSVEAGGTKNIQYF. CDR3 DNA: TGCAGCGTTGAGGCGGGAGGAACCAAAAACATTCAGTACTTC. The full variable domain, rest sourced from reference TRBV29-1 and TRBJ2-4, is SAVISQKPSRDICQRGTSLTIQCQVDSQVTMMFWYRQQPGQSLTLIATANQGSEATYESGFVIDKFPISRPNLTFSTLTVSNMSPEDSSIYLCSVEAGGTKNIQYFGAGTRLSVL.

The rearrangement joins TRBV3-1 (or the pseudogene TRBV3-2) to TRBJ1-5; no clear D gene. The CDR3 runs 15 residues. Per the germline V gene, CDR1 is LGHDT and CDR2 is YNNKEL (reference sequence). The V end was cut by 1 base, the J end by 0 bases, with 7 bases between. CDR3: CASSQGWGSNQPQHF. In DNA, the CDR3 is TGTGCCAGCAGCCAAGGATGGGGTAGCAATCAGCCCCAGCATTTT.

This chain links TRBV7-9 with TRBJ2-7; D may be TRBD1 (5 bases). The germline V gene encodes CDR1 SEHNR and CDR2 FQNEAQ (reference sequence). Trimming pared 2 bases from V and 2 bases from J, leaving 16 bases between. This CDR3 is 16 amino acids long. CDR3 DNA: TGTGCCAGCAGCTTACGCTTGCAGGGAACTACCTACGAGCAGTACTTC. This gives the protein CASSLRLQGTTYEQYF.

The rearrangement joins TRBV20-1 to TRBJ1-1; no reliable D call. The V end lost 1 base, the J end lost 5 bases, and 5 bases lay between the germline ends. This CDR3 has 11 amino acids. CDR1 is DFQATT, CDR2 SNEGSKA, per germline (reference sequence). The CDR3: CSARARTEAFF. The CDR3 bases are TGCAGTGCTAGAGCGAGGACTGAAGCTTTCTTT.

The chain has TRBV11-2 and TRBJ2-1; TRBD2 aligns across 11 bases. V shed 3 bases, J shed 5 bases, and the junction held 6 bases outside the gene matches. The CDR3 extends over 16 amino acids. Germline V gene data show CDR1 as SGHAT and CDR2 as FQNNGV. CDR3 in DNA: TGTGCCAGCAGCTTTCCACTAGCGGGGGCGAACAATGAGCAGTTCTTC. This translates into CASSFPLAGANNEQFF.

The CDR3 protein is CASSSGLAGLDEQFF. In DNA form, the CDR3 reads TGTGCCAGCAGCTCAGGACTAGCGGGATTGGATGAGCAGTTCTTC. The chain recombines TRBV5-4 with TRBJ2-1; 12 bases align to TRBD2. The germline V gene has CDR1 SGHNT and CDR2 YYREEE (reference sequence). This CDR3 is 15 amino acids long. V shed 3 bases, J shed 8 bases, and the junction held 6 bases outside the gene matches.

This clone was seen a few times. The chain is built from TRBV4-1 and TRBJ1-3; D gene uncertain. This CDR3 has 13 amino acids. Germline V gene data show CDR1 as MGHRA and CDR2 as YSYEKL. Trimming pared 1 base from V and 3 bases from J, leaving 4 bases between. CDR3 protein: CASSQGGGNTIYF. CDR3 sequence (DNA): TGCGCCAGCAGCCAAGGTGGTGGAAACACCATATATTTT.

This CDR3 reads CASSFWQARYEQYF. Written as DNA, the CDR3 is TGTGCCAGCAGCTTTTGGCAGGCCCGCTACGAGCAGTACTTC. The V gene is TRBV13, the J gene TRBJ2-7, with D uncertain. V was shortened by 3 bases and J by 3 bases, with 12 bases between the two germline ends. Looked up from germline, CDR1 is PRHDT and CDR2 is FYEKMQ (reference sequence). This CDR3 comprises 14 residues.

The V call is TRBV27, the J call TRBJ1-1, with a tentative D call TRBD1 (6 bases). Trimming took 5 bases from V and 0 from J, leaving 13 bases between them. Germline assignment: CDR1 MNHEY and CDR2 SMNVEV (reference sequence). The CDR3 length is 15 residues. The CDR3 nucleotides read TGTGCCAGCAGTACCCTACAGGGCATGAACACTGAAGCTTTCTTT. The encoded protein is CASSTLQGMNTEAFF.

The chain is built from TRBV10-3 and TRBJ2-5; D remains unclear. The V gene lost 2 bases and the J gene lost 5 bases, with 6 bases spanning the gap. The CDR3 has 12 amino acids. Germline lookup yields CDR1 ENHRY and CDR2 SYGVKD. The CDR3 bases are TGTGCCATCAGTGAGGTGGGGGAGACCCAGTACTTC. It yields the protein CAISEVGETQYF.

This clone has just one count. The chain couples TRBV5-1 to TRBJ2-1, with 8 bases aligning to TRBD1. The CDR3 spans 15 residues. The J segment lost 3 bases and the V segment lost 5 bases, leaving 7 bases of the junction unmatched. From germline, CDR1 is SGHRS and CDR2 YFSETQ. This chain's CDR3 is CASRADRDLYNEQFF. The CDR3 DNA reads as TGCGCCAGCAGAGCGGACAGGGACCTCTACAATGAGCAGTTCTTC.